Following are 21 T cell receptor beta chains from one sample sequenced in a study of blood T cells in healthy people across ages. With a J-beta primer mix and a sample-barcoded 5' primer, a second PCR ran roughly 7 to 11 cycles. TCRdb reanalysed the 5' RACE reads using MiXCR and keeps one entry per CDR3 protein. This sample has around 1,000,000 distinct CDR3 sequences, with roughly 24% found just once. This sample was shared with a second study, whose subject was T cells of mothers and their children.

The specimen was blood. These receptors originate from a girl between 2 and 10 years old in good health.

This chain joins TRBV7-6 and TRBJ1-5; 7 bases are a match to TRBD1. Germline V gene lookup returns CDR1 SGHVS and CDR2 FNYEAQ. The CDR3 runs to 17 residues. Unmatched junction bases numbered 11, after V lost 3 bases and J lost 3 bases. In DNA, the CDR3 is TGTGCCAGCAGCTTGTTGGGGACAGTTTTTGACAATCAGCCCCAGCATTTT. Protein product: CASSLLGTVFDNQPQHF.

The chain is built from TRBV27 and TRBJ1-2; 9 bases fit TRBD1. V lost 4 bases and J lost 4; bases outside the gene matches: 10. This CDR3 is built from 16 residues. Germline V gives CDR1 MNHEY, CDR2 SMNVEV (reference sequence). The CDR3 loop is CASSYGTGMGGYGYTF. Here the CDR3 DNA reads TGTGCCAGCAGTTACGGGACAGGGATGGGGGGCTATGGCTACACCTTC.

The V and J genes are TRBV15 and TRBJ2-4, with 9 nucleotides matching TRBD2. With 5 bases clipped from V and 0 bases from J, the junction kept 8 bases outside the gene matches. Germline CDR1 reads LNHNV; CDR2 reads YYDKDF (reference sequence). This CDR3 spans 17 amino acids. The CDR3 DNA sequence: TGTGCCACCAGCCCGGAACTAGCGGGCCTAGCCAAAAACATTCAGTACTTC. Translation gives CATSPELAGLAKNIQYF.

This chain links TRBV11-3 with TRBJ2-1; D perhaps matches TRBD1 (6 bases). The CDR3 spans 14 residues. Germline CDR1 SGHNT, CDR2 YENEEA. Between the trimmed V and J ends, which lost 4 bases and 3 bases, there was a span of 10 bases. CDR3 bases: TGTGCCAGCAGCTCGCTGGGACACTACAATGAGCAGTTCTTC. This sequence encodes CASSSLGHYNEQFF.

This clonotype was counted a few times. The CDR3 nucleotides read TGTGCCAGCAGTGGTTTGGACAGCCACAATGAGCAGTTCTTC. Translated, it gives CASSGLDSHNEQFF. The V and J genes are TRBV6-1 and TRBJ2-1; a possible D gene is TRBD1 (6 bases). Germline CDR1 MNHNS, CDR2 SASEGT. The CDR3 extends over 14 amino acids. V was clipped by 4 bases and J by 5 bases, with 12 bases between them.

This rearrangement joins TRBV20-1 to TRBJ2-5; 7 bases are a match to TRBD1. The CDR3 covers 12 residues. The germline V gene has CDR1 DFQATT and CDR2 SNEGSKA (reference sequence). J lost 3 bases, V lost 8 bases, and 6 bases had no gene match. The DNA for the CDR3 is TGCAGTTTTAAGGGGGCCGAAGAGACCCAGTACTTC. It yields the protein CSFKGAEETQYF.

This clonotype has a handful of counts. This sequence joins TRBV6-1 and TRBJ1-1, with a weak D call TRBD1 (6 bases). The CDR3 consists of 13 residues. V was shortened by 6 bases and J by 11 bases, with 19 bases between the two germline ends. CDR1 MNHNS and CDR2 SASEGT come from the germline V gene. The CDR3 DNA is TGTGCCAGCAGGGAACCACGGGGGAGGGGGGCTTTCTTT. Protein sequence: CASREPRGRGAFF.

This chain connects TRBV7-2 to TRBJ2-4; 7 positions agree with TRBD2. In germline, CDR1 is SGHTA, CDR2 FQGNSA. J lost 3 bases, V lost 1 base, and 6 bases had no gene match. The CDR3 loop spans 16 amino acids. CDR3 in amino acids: CASSLGLWGGKNIQYF. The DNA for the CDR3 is TGTGCCAGCAGCTTAGGACTCTGGGGGGGCAAAAACATTCAGTACTTC.

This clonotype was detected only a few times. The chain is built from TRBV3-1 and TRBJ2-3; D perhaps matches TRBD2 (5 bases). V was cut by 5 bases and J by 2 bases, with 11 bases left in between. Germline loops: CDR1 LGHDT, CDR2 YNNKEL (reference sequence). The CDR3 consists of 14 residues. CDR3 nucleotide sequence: TGTGCCAGCAGCACGCTGCGGGTCACAGATACGCAGTATTTT. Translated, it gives CASSTLRVTDTQYF.

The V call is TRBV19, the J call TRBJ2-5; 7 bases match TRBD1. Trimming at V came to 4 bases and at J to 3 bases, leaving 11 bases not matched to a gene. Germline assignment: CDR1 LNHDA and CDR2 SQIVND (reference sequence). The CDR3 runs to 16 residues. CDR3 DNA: TGTGCCAGTAGTACTGGACAGGTAGTGGGGGAAGAGACCCAGTACTTC. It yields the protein CASSTGQVVGEETQYF.

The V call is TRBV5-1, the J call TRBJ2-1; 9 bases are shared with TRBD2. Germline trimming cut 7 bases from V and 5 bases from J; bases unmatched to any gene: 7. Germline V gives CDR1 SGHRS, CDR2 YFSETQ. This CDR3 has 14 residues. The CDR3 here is CASERASGNNEQFF. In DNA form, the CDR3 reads TGCGCCAGCGAGCGAGCTAGCGGGAACAATGAGCAGTTCTTC.

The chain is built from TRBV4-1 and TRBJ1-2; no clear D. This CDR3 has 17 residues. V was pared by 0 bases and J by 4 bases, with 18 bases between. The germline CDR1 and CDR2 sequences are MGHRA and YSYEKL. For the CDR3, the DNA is TGCGCCAGCAGCCAAGAGGGATCGAGACGGAGGCTCTATGGCTACACCTTC. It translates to CASSQEGSRRRLYGYTF.

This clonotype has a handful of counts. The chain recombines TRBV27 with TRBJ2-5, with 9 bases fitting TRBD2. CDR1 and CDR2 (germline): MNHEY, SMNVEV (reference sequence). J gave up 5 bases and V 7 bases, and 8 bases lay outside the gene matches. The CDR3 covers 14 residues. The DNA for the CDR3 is TGTGCCAGCATCCGACCCGCGGGAGGGGAGACCCAGTACTTC. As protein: CASIRPAGGETQYF.

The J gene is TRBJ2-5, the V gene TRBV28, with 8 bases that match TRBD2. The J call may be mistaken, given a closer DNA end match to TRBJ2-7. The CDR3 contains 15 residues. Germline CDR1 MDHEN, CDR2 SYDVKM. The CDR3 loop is CASSSAGVSSYEQYF. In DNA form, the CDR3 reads TGTGCCAGCAGCTCAGCGGGAGTGAGCTCCTACGAGCAGTACTTC.

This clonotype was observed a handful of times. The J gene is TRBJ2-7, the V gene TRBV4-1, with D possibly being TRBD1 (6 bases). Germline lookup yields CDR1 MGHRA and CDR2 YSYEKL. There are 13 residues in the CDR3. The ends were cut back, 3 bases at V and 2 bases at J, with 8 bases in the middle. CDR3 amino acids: CASSHEGAYEQYF. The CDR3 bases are TGCGCCAGCAGCCATGAGGGGGCCTACGAGCAGTACTTC.

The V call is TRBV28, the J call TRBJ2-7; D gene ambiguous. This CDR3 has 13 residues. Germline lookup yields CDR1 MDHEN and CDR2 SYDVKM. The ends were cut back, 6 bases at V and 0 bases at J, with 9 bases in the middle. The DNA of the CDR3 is TGTGCCAGCAGCCCCATGGACTCCTACGAGCAGTACTTC. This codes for CASSPMDSYEQYF.

The chain's CDR3 is CASSSARWGNTIYF. CDR3 DNA sequence: TGTGCCAGCAGCTCCGCGCGCTGGGGGAACACCATATATTTT. The V and J genes are TRBV7-9 and TRBJ1-3, with D maybe TRBD1 (5 bases). Germline CDR1 and CDR2: SEHNR and FQNEAQ (reference sequence). CDR3 size: 14 residues. The V end was cut by 4 bases, the J end by 7 bases, with 14 bases between.

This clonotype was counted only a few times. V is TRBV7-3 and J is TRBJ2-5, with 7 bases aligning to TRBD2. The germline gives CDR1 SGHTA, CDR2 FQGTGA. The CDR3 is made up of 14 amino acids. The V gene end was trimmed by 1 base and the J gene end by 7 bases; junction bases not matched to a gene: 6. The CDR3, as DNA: TGTGCCAGCAGCTTAAGTAGTGGCGGGGGGACCCAGTACTTC. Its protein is CASSLSSGGGTQYF.

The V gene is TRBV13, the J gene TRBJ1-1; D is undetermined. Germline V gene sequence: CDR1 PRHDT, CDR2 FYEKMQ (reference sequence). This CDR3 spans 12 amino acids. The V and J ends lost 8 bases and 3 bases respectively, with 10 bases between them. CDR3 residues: CASSGSDTEAFF. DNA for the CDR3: TGTGCCAGCTCTGGCTCGGACACTGAAGCTTTCTTT.

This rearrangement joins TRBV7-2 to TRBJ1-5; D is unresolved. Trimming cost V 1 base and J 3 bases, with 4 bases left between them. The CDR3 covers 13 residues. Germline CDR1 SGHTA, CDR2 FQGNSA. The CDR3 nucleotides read TGTGCCAGCAGCTTAGTTTTCAATCAGCCCCAGCATTTT. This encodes CASSLVFNQPQHF.

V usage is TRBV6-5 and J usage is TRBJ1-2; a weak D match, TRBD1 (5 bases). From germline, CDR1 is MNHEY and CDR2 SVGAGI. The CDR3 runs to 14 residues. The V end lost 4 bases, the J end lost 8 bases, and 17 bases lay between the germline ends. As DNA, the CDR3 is TGTGCCAGCAGTTCTAGCCTCAGGGTCGGAGGCTACACCTTC. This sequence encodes CASSSSLRVGGYTF.